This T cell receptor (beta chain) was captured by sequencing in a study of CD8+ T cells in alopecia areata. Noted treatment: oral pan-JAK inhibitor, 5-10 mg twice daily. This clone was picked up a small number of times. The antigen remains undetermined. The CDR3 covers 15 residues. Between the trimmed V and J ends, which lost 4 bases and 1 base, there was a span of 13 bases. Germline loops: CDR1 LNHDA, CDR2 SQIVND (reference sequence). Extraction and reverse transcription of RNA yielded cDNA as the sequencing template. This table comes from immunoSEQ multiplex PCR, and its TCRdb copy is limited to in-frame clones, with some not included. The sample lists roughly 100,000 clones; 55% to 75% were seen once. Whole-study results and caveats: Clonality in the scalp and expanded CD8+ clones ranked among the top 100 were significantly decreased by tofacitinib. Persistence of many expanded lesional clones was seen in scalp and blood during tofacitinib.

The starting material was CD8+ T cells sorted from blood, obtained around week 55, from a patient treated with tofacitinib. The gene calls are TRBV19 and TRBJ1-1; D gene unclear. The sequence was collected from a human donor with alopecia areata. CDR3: CASSNYGPRNTEAFF. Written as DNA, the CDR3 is TGTGCCAGTAGTAATTACGGTCCCCGGAACACTGAAGCTTTCTTT.